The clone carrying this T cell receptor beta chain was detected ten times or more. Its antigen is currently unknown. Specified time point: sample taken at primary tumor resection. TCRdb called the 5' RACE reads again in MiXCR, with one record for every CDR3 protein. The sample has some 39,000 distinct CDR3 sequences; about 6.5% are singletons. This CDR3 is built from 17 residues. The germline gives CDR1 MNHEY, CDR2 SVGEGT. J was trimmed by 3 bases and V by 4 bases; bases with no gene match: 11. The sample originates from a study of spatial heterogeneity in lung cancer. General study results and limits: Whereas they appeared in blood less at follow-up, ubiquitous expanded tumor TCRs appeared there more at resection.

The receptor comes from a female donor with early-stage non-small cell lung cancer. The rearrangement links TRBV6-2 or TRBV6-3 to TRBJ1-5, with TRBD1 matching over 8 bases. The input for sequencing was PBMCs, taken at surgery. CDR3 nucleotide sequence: TGTGCCAGCAGTTTACGCGACAGGGGCGAGACCAATCAGCCCCAGCATTTT. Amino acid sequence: CASSLRDRGETNQPQHF.